This TCR beta chain is from a study of shared clonotypes between healthy human individuals. At a deep level, the assay was run. Method: immunoSEQ multiplex PCR; TCRdb's copy keeps in-frame clones and lacks some. The sample holds around 610,000 clones, 90% to 97% seen once. In germline, CDR1 is SGHTA, CDR2 FQGNSA. V shed 2 bases, J shed 5 bases, and the junction held 8 bases outside the gene matches. The CDR3 contains 15 residues. CD8 cells classed as naive were CD45RO-negative and positively selected for CCR7, excluding terminally differentiated effector memory CD45RA+ cells. Specimen: naive CD8+ T cells sorted from blood. The sequence was collected from a woman aged 30 to 39 in good health. The chain employs TRBV7-2 and TRBJ2-7, with TRBD1 identical over 8 bases. CDR3 bases: TGTGCCAGCAGCTTAAATTCGGCAGGGGGCAACGAGCAGTACTTC. Amino acids: CASSLNSAGGNEQYF.